These 18 T cell receptor beta chains share one sample of origin, sequenced in a study of T cell changes during pregnancy in multiple sclerosis. TCRdb keeps only in-frame clones here, not all; method: immunoSEQ multiplex PCR. The table has about 44,000 clones, approximately 90% seen once. Sequencing was performed on CD4+ T cells from peripheral blood mononuclear cells, taken after pregnancy. These receptors all stem from a female donor with multiple sclerosis, enrolled in a pregnancy study.

In this sample, this clone turned up once. The chain couples TRBV11-1 to TRBJ2-7; 8 bases are shared with TRBD1. This CDR3 contains 16 residues. Germline V CDR1 and CDR2: SGHAT, FQDESV (reference sequence). The V and J ends lost 5 bases and 2 bases, in that order; junction bases with no gene match: 11. CDR3: CASSTSRTGNPYEQYF. Written as DNA, the CDR3 is TGTGCCAGCAGCACCAGTAGGACAGGGAACCCCTACGAGCAGTACTTC.

The chain is built from TRBV11-2 and TRBJ2-7, with TRBD2 as a possible D gene (6 bases). This CDR3 is built from 12 residues. V lost 3 bases and J lost 3, with 6 bases in between. Germline lookup yields CDR1 SGHAT and CDR2 FQNNGV. CDR3 DNA: TGTGCCAGCAGCTTCGGGAGCTACGAGCAGTACTTC. It translates to CASSFGSYEQYF.

The chain joins TRBV28 to TRBJ1-1, with 9 bases matching TRBD1. Germline CDR1 MDHEN, CDR2 SYDVKM. The junction had 12 bases not matched to a gene; V was cut back by 7 bases and J by 6 bases. The CDR3 is 15 residues long. In DNA, the CDR3 is TGTGCCAGCACCCAACCCTCACAGGGGGCGCCTGAAGCTTTCTTT. This sequence encodes CASTQPSQGAPEAFF.

The chain recombines TRBV19 with TRBJ2-3; TRBD2 agrees at 9 bases. This CDR3 region has 17 residues. Germline V gene sequence: CDR1 LNHDA, CDR2 SQIVND (reference sequence). V lost 1 base and J lost 0; bases outside the gene matches: 5. The CDR3: CASSIVASGESTDTQYF. The CDR3 region has the DNA TGTGCCAGTAGTATAGTGGCTAGCGGGGAAAGCACAGATACGCAGTATTTT.

V is TRBV9 and J is TRBJ2-2; a possible D gene is TRBD1 (6 bases). Germline CDR1 SGDLS, CDR2 YYNGEE. This CDR3 region has 15 residues. Between the trimmed V and J ends, which lost 1 base and 3 bases, there was a span of 10 bases. CDR3 DNA: TGTGCCAGCAGCGTACAGGGGCGTCACACCGGGGAGCTGTTTTTT. Its protein is CASSVQGRHTGELFF.

The chain joins TRBV12-1 to TRBJ2-7; TRBD2 was called by the table and not checked on the DNA. TRBV12-1 represents a pseudogene. The CDR3 loop spans 13 amino acids. The CDR3 coding sequence is TGTGCCAGCGCCCCTATCGAGTTGTACGAGCAGTACTTC. Protein sequence: CASAPIELYEQYF.

The V and J genes are TRBV28 and TRBJ2-7; a weak D match, TRBD1 (6 bases). Trimming shortened V by 6 bases and J by 3 bases, and 15 bases separated the two germline ends. Germline CDR1 reads MDHEN; CDR2 reads SYDVKM. This CDR3 contains 14 residues. Here the CDR3 reads CASSSGQLGYEQYF. Here the CDR3 DNA reads TGTGCCAGCAGCAGTGGACAGCTGGGCTACGAGCAGTACTTC.

This clone was seen a single time. V gene TRBV4-1 combines with J gene TRBJ2-3; 13 nucleotides line up with TRBD2. Germline V gene sequence: CDR1 MGHRA, CDR2 YSYEKL. Losses at the gene ends were 4 bases for V and 1 base for J; bases not matched to a gene: 5. The CDR3 covers 17 residues. In DNA, the CDR3 is TGCGCCAGCAGCCTAGGACTAGCGGGAGCCCGCACAGATACGCAGTATTTT. Residues: CASSLGLAGARTDTQYF.

CDR3 protein: CASSQETGGIISSYNEQFF. For the CDR3, the DNA is TGCGCCAGCAGCCAAGAAACAGGGGGGATTATTAGCTCCTACAATGAGCAGTTCTTC. The chain carries TRBV4-3 and TRBJ2-1, with 8 positions matching TRBD1. Germline V gene lookup returns CDR1 LGHNA and CDR2 YSLEER. J was trimmed by 0 bases and V by 0 bases; bases with no gene match: 10. The length of the CDR3 is 19 residues.

CDR3 amino acids: CASSSGSGGRGEQYF. The CDR3 coding sequence is TGCGCCAGCAGCTCAGGATCGGGGGGCCGGGGTGAGCAGTACTTC. The rearrangement links TRBV5-1 to TRBJ2-7; maybe TRBD2 (7 bases). The length of the CDR3 is 15 residues. The V end was cut by 3 bases, the J end by 7 bases, with 20 bases between. Germline CDR1 reads SGHRS; CDR2 reads YFSETQ.

CDR3 in amino acids: CASSIDRGLGDTQYF. The CDR3 region has the DNA TGTGCCAGTAGTATAGACAGGGGGCTGGGAGATACGCAGTATTTT. The V call is TRBV19, the J call TRBJ2-3, with TRBD1 identical over 8 bases. Germline V gene sequence: CDR1 LNHDA, CDR2 SQIVND (reference sequence). This CDR3 comprises 15 residues. Trimming at V came to 0 bases and at J to 5 bases, leaving 4 bases not matched to a gene.

The chain employs TRBV7-9 and TRBJ1-1, with D perhaps TRBD1 (6 bases). Germline V lookup: CDR1 SEHNR, CDR2 FQNEAQ (reference sequence). V shed 0 bases and J shed 2 bases, with 7 bases lying between them. The CDR3 covers 14 residues. The CDR3 DNA reads as TGTGCCAGCAGCTTAGCGGGACAAAACACTGAAGCTTTCTTT. As protein: CASSLAGQNTEAFF.

This clone has just a few counts. This chain connects TRBV30 to TRBJ2-1; TRBD2 aligns across 10 bases. V trimming: 2 bases; J trimming: 2 bases; junction bases outside the gene matches: 0. The V gene's germline CDR1 is GTSNPN and CDR2 SVGIG (reference sequence). The CDR3 covers 14 residues. The CDR3 loop is CAWSTSGTYNEQFF. CDR3 DNA: TGTGCCTGGAGTACTAGCGGGACCTACAATGAGCAGTTCTTC.

The chain couples TRBV7-6 to TRBJ1-2; possible D gene TRBD1, 6 bases. This CDR3 has 16 residues. Germline CDR1 reads SGHVS; CDR2 reads FNYEAQ. Trimming shortened V by 5 bases and J by 4 bases, and 20 bases separated the two germline ends. CDR3 region: CASSPQPTGSFYGYTF. The CDR3 DNA sequence: TGTGCCAGCAGCCCCCAACCTACAGGGTCCTTCTATGGCTACACCTTC.

The V and J genes are TRBV2 and TRBJ2-7; 7 nucleotides agree with TRBD2. Germline assignment: CDR1 SNHLY and CDR2 FYNNEI. CDR3 size: 14 residues. J was trimmed by 2 bases and V by 6 bases; bases with no gene match: 7. The CDR3 protein is CASSGSGAAYEQYF. Here the CDR3 DNA reads TGTGCCAGCAGCGGGAGCGGGGCAGCCTACGAGCAGTACTTC.

This chain joins TRBV6-4 and TRBJ1-1, with D unresolved. Trimming took off 6 bases at V and 1 base at J, with 9 bases between the two ends. This CDR3 spans 13 amino acids. Per germline, CDR1 MRHNA and CDR2 SNTAGT. This CDR3 reads CASRALGNTEAFF. The CDR3 DNA sequence: TGTGCCAGCAGGGCCCTAGGGAACACTGAAGCTTTCTTT.

The V gene is TRBV5-4, the J gene TRBJ2-3; 7 nucleotides match TRBD2. The CDR3 runs 16 residues. The J segment lost 1 base and the V segment lost 0 bases, leaving 5 bases of the junction unmatched. Germline V gene lookup returns CDR1 SGHNT and CDR2 YYREEE (reference sequence). Written as DNA, the CDR3 is TGTGCCAGCAGCTTGGGTGGGGCGGGAGGCACAGATACGCAGTATTTT. Encoded protein: CASSLGGAGGTDTQYF.

This rearrangement joins TRBV10-3 to TRBJ2-3; tentatively, D is TRBD1 (5 bases). Germline-derived CDR1 and CDR2 are ENHRY and SYGVKD. V lost 3 bases and J 4 bases, leaving 17 bases between the germline ends. The CDR3 has 16 amino acids. The CDR3 sequence: CAISDRAEIDPDTQYF. The CDR3 DNA follows: TGTGCCATCAGTGACAGGGCCGAAATCGACCCAGATACGCAGTATTTT.